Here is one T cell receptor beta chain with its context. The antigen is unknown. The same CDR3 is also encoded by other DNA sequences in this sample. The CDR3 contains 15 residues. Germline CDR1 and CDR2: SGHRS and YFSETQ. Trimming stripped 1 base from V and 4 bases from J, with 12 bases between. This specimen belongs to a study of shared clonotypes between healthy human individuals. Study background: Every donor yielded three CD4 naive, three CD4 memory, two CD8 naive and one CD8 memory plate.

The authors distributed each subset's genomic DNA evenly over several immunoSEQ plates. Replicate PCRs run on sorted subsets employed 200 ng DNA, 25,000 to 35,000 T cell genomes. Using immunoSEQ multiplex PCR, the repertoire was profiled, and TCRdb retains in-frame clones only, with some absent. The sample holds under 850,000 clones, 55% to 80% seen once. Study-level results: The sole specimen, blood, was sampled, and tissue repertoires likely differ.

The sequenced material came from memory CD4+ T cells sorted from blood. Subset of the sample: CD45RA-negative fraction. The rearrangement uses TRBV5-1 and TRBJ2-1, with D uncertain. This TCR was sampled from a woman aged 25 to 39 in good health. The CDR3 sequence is CASSLSSGAYNEQFF. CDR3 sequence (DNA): TGCGCCAGCAGCTTGTCGTCAGGCGCTTACAATGAGCAGTTCTTC.